This entry features one TCR beta chain sequence. The sample is drawn from a study of technical replicates of blood from a few donors. This CDR3 region has 14 residues. Germline V gives CDR1 SEHNR, CDR2 FQNEAQ (reference sequence). The junction had 5 bases not matched to a gene; V was cut back by 7 bases and J by 6 bases. The protocol was immunoSEQ multiplex PCR, while the TCRdb copy is restricted to in-frame clones and leaves out a portion. The sample lists around 57,000 clones; around 97% were seen once. The sequence was collected from a human donor in good health. The rearrangement uses TRBV7-9 and TRBJ2-3; TRBD2 aligns across 12 bases. Sequenced: T cells isolated from PBMCs. The CDR3 protein is CASTRLAGADTQYF. The CDR3 region has the DNA TGTGCCAGCACCCGACTAGCGGGGGCCGATACGCAGTATTTT.